This T cell receptor beta chain is from a study of T cell repertoires in cytomegalovirus infection. Study background: HLA-B-restricted CMV epitopes that are well studied were used alongside recently identified HLA-C-restricted ones. Overall study findings and caveats: The cumulative frequency of public TCR beta families identified carriers of CMV plus the relevant HLA.

Remarks on this clonotype: The antigen is unknown.

A single record per CDR3 protein comes from TCRdb applying MiXCR to the reads. The sample contains roughly 920,000 distinct CDR3 sequences, under 40% of which appear only once. The source of this sequence is a human donor in good health (CMV status not recorded). Some clones in this sample may be carry-over from other donors' samples. The sequences come from cultured CD8+ T cells from PBMCs, collected from culture after CMV antigen stimulation.

The CDR3 DNA reads TGTGCCAGTAGTATCGGACAGGGGAGCCACAATGAGCAGTTCTTC. Its translation: CASSIGQGSHNEQFF. V gene TRBV19 combines with J gene TRBJ2-1; 9 bases are shared with TRBD1. Losses at the gene ends were 3 bases for V and 5 bases for J; bases not matched to a gene: 5. This CDR3 comprises 15 residues. Germline loops: CDR1 LNHDA, CDR2 SQIVND (reference sequence).